The entry below describes one T cell receptor (beta chain). Its antigen is as yet unknown. The sample comes from a study of cytomegalovirus exposure and HLA in healthy donors. Study as a whole: The 95 to 150 validation repertoires used a platform that matched the one used for the 550 to 800 first-cohort repertoires, as a later analysis reported.

Here immunoSEQ multiplex PCR was the method, and the copy in TCRdb shows in-frame clones only, minus some. The sample has some 240,000 clones, around 87% seen once; the top ten hold roughly 2%. General study findings and limits: Researchers reported that a few CMV-associated chains were confirmed in vitro as CMV antigen-specific. Rare TCR sequences dominated, though some public TCRs recurred in many donors.

The germline V and J ends were trimmed by 0 bases and 7 bases, with 9 bases remaining between them. Germline V lookup: CDR1 MGHDK, CDR2 SYGVNS. The CDR3 is 13 amino acids. V and J are TRBV25-1 and TRBJ1-1, with D maybe TRBD1 (6 bases). Sequencing was carried out using PBMCs. This clonotype was sampled from a woman between 18 and 29 years old in good health and CMV-seropositive. CDR3 nucleotide sequence: TGTGCCAGCAGTGAATATCGGACAGTTGAAGCTTTCTTT. Its translation is CASSEYRTVEAFF. The variable domain in full, with the rest retrieved from reference TRBV25-1 and TRBJ1-1, is EADIYQTPRYLVIGTGKKITLECSQTMGHDKMYWYQQDPGMELHLIHYSYGVNSTEKGDLSSESTVSRIRTEHFPLTLESARPSHTSQYLCASSEYRTVEAFFGQGTRLTVV.